A single sample gave rise to the 21 T cell receptor beta chains below, sequenced in a study of blood T cells in healthy people across ages. The second PCR ran roughly 6 to 11 cycles with a sample-barcoded 5' primer and J-beta primers. TCRdb analysed the 5' RACE reads with MiXCR anew, one entry per CDR3 protein. This sample yields 850,000 to 1,100,000 distinct CDR3 sequences, of which roughly two fifths are seen a single time; over 10% belongs to the top ten. The sample consisted of blood. Receptors originate from a man between 18 and 29 years old in good health.

This chain uses TRBV5-5 with TRBJ1-4; D unclear. CDR3 size: 17 residues. V gave up 0 bases and J gave up 5 bases, with 17 bases separating them. The germline V gene has CDR1 SGHKS and CDR2 YYEKEE (reference sequence). The CDR3 DNA is TGTGCCAGCAGCTTGGTCCGGACCCTTACTGGGAATGAAAAACTGTTTTTT. Translated: CASSLVRTLTGNEKLFF.

The J gene is TRBJ2-7, the V gene TRBV3-1; 8 bases are shared with TRBD2. CDR1 LGHDT and CDR2 YNNKEL come from the germline V gene (reference sequence). CDR3 length: 15 residues. V was clipped by 0 bases and J by 4 bases; unmatched bases: 5. The CDR3 spells CASSQDWRGAYEQYF. The CDR3 DNA is TGTGCCAGCAGCCAAGACTGGCGGGGGGCATACGAGCAGTACTTC.

Only a few counts were recorded for this clonotype. The V and J genes are TRBV12-3 or TRBV12-4 and TRBJ2-7; D perhaps matches TRBD1 (6 bases). CDR3 length: 14 residues. V dropped 1 base and J dropped 2 bases, with 9 bases sitting between them. In DNA, the CDR3 is TGTGCCAGCAGTTTAGGGGGGCACACCTACGAGCAGTACTTC. Protein: CASSLGGHTYEQYF.

The V call is TRBV4-3, the J call TRBJ2-3; D perhaps matches TRBD2 (5 bases). The CDR3 length is 16 residues. CDR1 and CDR2 from the germline V gene are LGHNA and YSLEER. Trimming removed 0 bases from V and 7 bases from J, with 17 bases in between. CDR3 residues: CASSQDRLRGVNTQYF. The CDR3 nucleotides read TGCGCCAGCAGCCAAGATCGTCTACGGGGTGTTAATACGCAGTATTTT.

This clonotype has a handful of counts. The chain has TRBV29-1 and TRBJ1-5; 7 bases are a match to TRBD1. V gave up 4 bases and J gave up 5 bases; unmatched junction bases: 5. Germline CDR1 SQVTM, CDR2 ANQGSEA. This CDR3 is built from 13 residues. CDR3 nucleotides: TGCAGCGTTGGACAGGGAAACGATCAGCCCCAGCATTTT. Encoded protein: CSVGQGNDQPQHF.

A few counts support this clonotype. The chain employs TRBV12-3 or TRBV12-4 and TRBJ2-1; D gene unclear. The CDR3 totals 14 residues. V lost 1 base, J lost 8 bases, and 12 bases lay in between. CDR3 sequence: CASSLVQERDEQFF. In DNA, the CDR3 is TGTGCCAGCAGTTTAGTGCAGGAAAGGGATGAGCAGTTCTTC.

Points on this clonotype: One end of the junction fails to match germline, which may point to a read error. The chain has TRBV20-1 and TRBJ2-1; D is undetermined. The germline V gene encodes CDR1 DFQATT and CDR2 SNEGSKA (reference sequence). The length of the CDR3 is 14 residues. The CDR3 reads CGARNTLTYNEQFF. In DNA, the CDR3 is TGCGGTGCTAGGAATACACTTACCTACAATGAGCAGTTCTTC.

A few counts support this clonotype. The chain couples TRBV4-1 to TRBJ2-1; 8 bases match TRBD1. The CDR3 contains 16 residues. Looked up from germline, CDR1 is MGHRA and CDR2 is YSYEKL. V was pared by 3 bases and J by 0 bases, with 4 bases of the junction left unmatched. CDR3 region: CASSQLDRGSYNEQFF. The CDR3 nucleotides are TGCGCCAGCAGCCAGTTAGACAGGGGCTCCTACAATGAGCAGTTCTTC.

The chain uses TRBV7-6 and TRBJ2-3; 8 bases are a match to TRBD2. V trimming: 0 bases; J trimming: 2 bases; junction bases outside the gene matches: 1. Germline loops: CDR1 SGHVS, CDR2 FNYEAQ. The CDR3 is 15 residues long. The CDR3 spells CASSLASGDTDTQYF. The CDR3 nucleotides read TGTGCCAGCAGCTTAGCTAGCGGGGACACAGATACGCAGTATTTT.

In this sample, this clonotype turned up a few times. The rearrangement links TRBV6-1 to TRBJ2-5; D is uncertain. V dropped 2 bases and J dropped 5 bases, with 9 bases sitting between them. CDR3 size: 13 residues. In germline, CDR1 is MNHNS, CDR2 SASEGT. The CDR3 DNA follows: TGTGCCAGCAGTGAATACCCAGCGGAGACCCAGTACTTC. Its protein is CASSEYPAETQYF.

V is TRBV7-9 and J is TRBJ1-1; 8 bases align to TRBD1. After removal of 8 bases from V and 0 bases from J, the junction contained 11 bases not matched to a gene. The germline CDR1 and CDR2 sequences are SEHNR and FQNEAQ (reference sequence). This CDR3 is 16 amino acids long. The CDR3 reads CASRSTGGLMNTEAFF. CDR3 coding DNA: TGTGCCAGCCGCTCAACAGGGGGACTAATGAACACTGAAGCTTTCTTT.

There are a few counts of this clonotype. The V call is TRBV20-1, the J call TRBJ2-5, with 8 bases that match TRBD2. The CDR3 extends over 15 amino acids. Trimming took 6 bases from V and 0 from J; bases not matched to a gene: 9. Germline CDR1 is DFQATT and CDR2 is SNEGSKA (reference sequence). The CDR3 sequence is CSASGGGGNQETQYF. As DNA, the CDR3 is TGCAGTGCCTCCGGGGGGGGCGGAAACCAAGAGACCCAGTACTTC.

V gene TRBV10-3 combines with J gene TRBJ1-5; D may be TRBD1 (5 bases). V gave up 0 bases and J gave up 2 bases, with 17 bases separating them. CDR1 is ENHRY, CDR2 SYGVKD, per germline. The CDR3 is made up of 18 amino acids. As DNA, the CDR3 is TGTGCCATCAGTGAGTCGTGGGTGAGGGGTGTTGGCAATCAGCCCCAGCATTTT. Translated, it gives CAISESWVRGVGNQPQHF.

This clonotype has a count of ten or more. The rearrangement uses TRBV5-1 and TRBJ2-7, with 7 bases that match TRBD1. Germline CDR1 reads SGHRS; CDR2 reads YFSETQ. J was trimmed by 3 bases and V by 5 bases; bases with no gene match: 5. The CDR3 has 13 residues. CDR3 bases: TGCGCCAGCAGGCCGGGACAGAGCTACGAGCAGTACTTC. Its protein is CASRPGQSYEQYF.

Turning to this clonotype: The germline gene is not matched at one end of the junction; a read error may be the cause. The chain recombines TRBV20-1 with TRBJ2-1, with 13 positions matching TRBD2. The CDR3 covers 16 residues. CDR1 DFQATT and CDR2 SNEGSKA come from the germline V gene (reference sequence). The CDR3 region is CSCHPRTSGGYNGQFF. As DNA, the CDR3 is TGCAGTTGCCACCCACGGACTAGCGGGGGCTACAATGGGCAGTTCTTC.

V and J are TRBV6-5 and TRBJ1-1, with a possible D match to TRBD1 (5 bases). V was trimmed by 2 bases and J by 6 bases, leaving 10 bases between them. Germline V gives CDR1 MNHEY, CDR2 SVGAGI. The CDR3 has 13 amino acids. CDR3 in amino acids: CASSYGTQAEAFF. The CDR3 DNA sequence: TGTGCCAGCAGTTACGGGACTCAGGCTGAAGCTTTCTTT.

The genes are TRBV6-5 and TRBJ2-1; a possible D gene is TRBD2 (7 bases). The germline V and J ends were trimmed by 5 bases and 6 bases, with 17 bases remaining between them. This CDR3 region has 15 residues. Germline V gene data show CDR1 as MNHEY and CDR2 as SVGAGI. The CDR3: CASSPPGGFSNEQFF. The CDR3 region has the DNA TGTGCCAGCAGTCCCCCGGGGGGCTTTAGCAATGAGCAGTTCTTC.

This clonotype was seen a few times. The rearrangement uses TRBV5-6 and TRBJ1-5, with D tentatively TRBD1 (5 bases). The CDR3 runs 16 residues. V was clipped by 3 bases and J by 0 bases, with 13 bases between them. Germline CDR1 and CDR2: SGHDT and YYEEEE. CDR3 in DNA: TGTGCCAGCAGCTACTGGACAAAGAATAGCAATCAGCCCCAGCATTTT. This encodes CASSYWTKNSNQPQHF.

The chain employs TRBV6-5 and TRBJ2-2, with D possibly matching TRBD1 (6 bases). Trimming removed 5 bases from V and 7 bases from J, with 11 bases in between. This CDR3 region has 13 residues. CDR1 is MNHEY and CDR2 is SVGAGI in the germline V gene. CDR3 protein: CASSTGQNGELFF. CDR3 DNA: TGTGCCAGCAGTACAGGGCAAAACGGGGAGCTGTTTTTT.

This chain links TRBV6-2 or TRBV6-3 with TRBJ1-1; D is possibly TRBD1 (6 bases). CDR3 length: 13 amino acids. The V gene lost 8 bases and the J gene lost 4 bases, with 14 bases spanning the gap. Germline loops: CDR1 MNHEY, CDR2 SVGEGT. This CDR3 reads CASGGQGSTEAFF. The CDR3 DNA reads as TGTGCCAGCGGCGGGCAGGGGAGCACTGAAGCTTTCTTT.

There are many counts of this clonotype. This rearrangement joins TRBV5-1 to TRBJ1-5, with D tentatively TRBD1 (5 bases). Trimming removed 3 bases from V and 0 bases from J, with 13 bases in between. Germline assignment: CDR1 SGHRS and CDR2 YFSETQ. The CDR3 has 16 amino acids. CDR3 sequence: CASSWRQRYSNQPQHF. The CDR3, as DNA: TGCGCCAGCAGCTGGCGACAGCGATATAGCAATCAGCCCCAGCATTTT.